What follows are 18 T cell receptor beta chains derived from one specimen sequenced in a study of long-term antiretroviral therapy in people with HIV. Sequencing used immunoSEQ v3.0 at survey level. The method was immunoSEQ multiplex PCR; TCRdb's version includes in-frame clones alone and lacks a portion of them. The table records roughly 20,000 clones, approximately 80% of them present only once. The specimen comprised unsorted PBMCs, sampled 0.5 years before starting antiretroviral therapy. Receptor source: a man younger than 35 with HIV.

The chain combines TRBV7-6 with TRBJ2-6; D is uncertain. The CDR3 loop spans 15 amino acids. Germline V gene lookup returns CDR1 SGHVS and CDR2 FNYEAQ. Trimming took 5 bases from V and 2 from J, leaving 10 bases between them. This chain's CDR3 is CASSLGPTGANVLTF. The CDR3 region has the DNA TGTGCCAGCAGCCTTGGACCCACTGGGGCCAACGTCCTGACTTTC. The whole variable domain, filled in from reference TRBV7-6 and TRBJ2-6, reads GAGVSQSPRYKVTKRGQDVALRCDPISGHVSLYWYRQALGQGPEFLTYFNYEAQQDKSGLPNDRFSAERPEGSISTLTIQRTEQRDSAMYRCASSLGPTGANVLTFGAGSRLTVL.

The table lists this clone with a count of one. The chain employs TRBV7-9 and TRBJ2-7; D uncertain. The CDR3 totals 16 residues. Between the trimmed V and J ends, which lost 1 base and 2 bases, there was a span of 15 bases. The germline V gene encodes CDR1 SEHNR and CDR2 FQNEAQ (reference sequence). The CDR3, as DNA: TGTGCCAGCAGCTTAGAAGGTCTCAAAGGGACCTACGAGCAGTACTTC. Translation gives CASSLEGLKGTYEQYF.

The chain couples TRBV7-2 to TRBJ2-1; D unresolved. This CDR3 has 14 residues. The V end was cut by 2 bases, the J end by 7 bases, with 12 bases between. Germline lookup yields CDR1 SGHTA and CDR2 FQGNSA. DNA for the CDR3: TGTGCCAGCAGCTTACGGGTAATTTTTAATGAGCAGTTCTTC. It translates to CASSLRVIFNEQFF. Complete variable domain (other parts from reference TRBV7-2 and TRBJ2-1): GAGVSQSPSNKVTEKGKDVELRCDPISGHTALYWYRQSLGQGLEFLIYFQGNSAPDKSGLPSDRFSAERTGGSVSTLTIQRTQQEDSAVYLCASSLRVIFNEQFFGPGTRLTVL.

The V and J genes are TRBV7-9 and TRBJ2-1; 11 bases match TRBD2. This CDR3 comprises 14 residues. Germline V gene sequence: CDR1 SEHNR, CDR2 FQNEAQ (reference sequence). J gave up 7 bases and V 5 bases, and 4 bases lay outside the gene matches. The CDR3 protein is CASSPLAGGNEQFF. The CDR3 nucleotides are TGTGCCAGCAGCCCGCTAGCGGGGGGAAATGAGCAGTTCTTC. Based on the CDR3 plus reference TRBV7-9 and TRBJ2-1, the full variable domain is DTGVSQNPRHKITKRGQNVTFRCDPISEHNRLYWYRQTLGQGPEFLTYFQNEAQLEKSRLLSDRFSAERPKGSFSTLEIQRTEQGDSAMYLCASSPLAGGNEQFFGPGTRLTVL.

This clone was counted a single time. CDR3 residues: CASSTQAEGANYGYTF. For the CDR3, the DNA is TGCGCCAGCAGCACTCAAGCGGAGGGGGCTAACTATGGCTACACCTTC. The chain is built from TRBV4-1 and TRBJ1-2, with D tentatively TRBD1 (6 bases). This CDR3 comprises 16 residues. Germline V lookup: CDR1 MGHRA, CDR2 YSYEKL. The germline V and J ends were trimmed by 5 bases and 0 bases, with 16 bases remaining between them.

J is TRBJ1-2 and V is TRBV9; no firm D call. Germline V CDR1 and CDR2: SGDLS, YYNGEE. The CDR3 covers 13 residues. Between the trimmed V and J ends, which lost 0 bases and 6 bases, there was a span of 9 bases. The CDR3 here is CASSVGSTDGYTF. CDR3 bases: TGTGCCAGCAGCGTAGGCTCGACTGATGGCTACACCTTC.

The chain couples TRBV18 to TRBJ2-7, with TRBD1 matching over 11 bases. This CDR3 has 19 residues. Losses at the gene ends were 2 bases for V and 4 bases for J; bases not matched to a gene: 16. The V gene's germline CDR1 is KGHSH and CDR2 LQKENI. As DNA, the CDR3 is TGTGCCAGCTCACCAACCGGGACAGGGGGGCTAGCGGCTAAATACGAGCAGTACTTC. Protein sequence: CASSPTGTGGLAAKYEQYF. Full variable domain (remainder filled in from reference TRBV18 and TRBJ2-7): NAGVMQNPRHLVRRRGQEARLRCSPMKGHSHVYWYRQLPEEGLKFMVYLQKENIIDESGMPKERFSAEFPKEGPSILRIQQVVRGDSAAYFCASSPTGTGGLAAKYEQYFGPGTRLTVT.

This sequence joins TRBV18 and TRBJ1-1, with D perhaps TRBD1 (5 bases). From germline, CDR1 is KGHSH and CDR2 LQKENI. This CDR3 contains 13 residues. V was pared by 2 bases and J by 6 bases, with 10 bases between. CDR3 loop: CASSPKGTAEAFF. Written as DNA, the CDR3 is TGTGCCAGCTCACCAAAAGGGACGGCTGAAGCTTTCTTT.

V usage is TRBV6-5 and J usage is TRBJ1-2, with D unresolved. The CDR3 runs 13 residues. Trimming cost V 7 bases and J 7 bases, with 16 bases left between them. Germline assignment: CDR1 MNHEY and CDR2 SVGAGI. The CDR3 DNA reads TGTGCCAGCACCCACGGTGAGAGTGGTGGCTACACCTTC. Translation gives CASTHGESGGYTF.

The chain has TRBV5-1 and TRBJ1-2; TRBD1 agrees at 8 bases. This CDR3 contains 12 residues. V trimming: 4 bases; J trimming: 8 bases; junction bases outside the gene matches: 4. In germline, CDR1 is SGHRS, CDR2 YFSETQ. CDR3 sequence: CASSGQGGGYTF. Written as DNA, the CDR3 is TGCGCCAGCAGCGGACAGGGAGGCGGCTACACCTTC.

The CDR3 protein is CASSLQGPAYEQYF. CDR3 bases: TGTGCCAGCAGCCTACAGGGGCCGGCCTACGAGCAGTACTTC. The chain couples TRBV27 to TRBJ2-7, with TRBD1 identical over 7 bases. This CDR3 comprises 14 residues. V lost 6 bases to trimming and J lost 2 bases; unmatched junction nucleotides: 7. Germline V lookup: CDR1 MNHEY, CDR2 SMNVEV (reference sequence).

As DNA, the CDR3 is TGTGCCAGCAGAACGGAAGCGGGGATCTACAATGAGCAGTTCTTC. Translated, it gives CASRTEAGIYNEQFF. V and J are TRBV6-5 and TRBJ2-1, with 7 bases aligning to TRBD2. Per the germline V gene, CDR1 is MNHEY and CDR2 is SVGAGI. The CDR3 totals 15 residues. With V trimmed by 6 bases and J by 3 bases, 8 bases remained unmatched.

The chain is built from TRBV28 and TRBJ2-3; perhaps TRBD2 as D (5 bases). Looked up from germline, CDR1 is MDHEN and CDR2 is SYDVKM. This CDR3 comprises 13 residues. Trimming cost V 4 bases and J 6 bases, with 11 bases left between them. The CDR3 loop reads CASSSSPGDTQYF. The CDR3 coding sequence is TGTGCCAGCAGTTCGAGTCCGGGGGATACGCAGTATTTT.

This clone was picked up a small number of times. The V and J genes are TRBV4-2 and TRBJ1-1; 7 positions match TRBD1. CDR1 and CDR2 from the germline V gene are LGHNA and YNFKEQ. The CDR3 extends over 15 amino acids. V trimming: 4 bases; J trimming: 4 bases; junction bases outside the gene matches: 9. CDR3 region: CASSPSPGTVTEAFF. DNA for the CDR3: TGTGCCAGCAGCCCATCCCCCGGGACAGTCACTGAAGCTTTCTTT.

The V gene is TRBV5-1, the J gene TRBJ1-5; 9 positions match TRBD1. CDR1 is SGHRS and CDR2 is YFSETQ in the germline V gene. Unmatched junction bases numbered 6, after V lost 4 bases and J lost 7 bases. This CDR3 is built from 14 residues. CDR3 sequence reads: CASSLDRGEQPQHF. CDR3 coding DNA: TGCGCCAGCAGCCTGGACAGGGGTGAACAGCCCCAGCATTTT.

This clone came up a few times. The CDR3 loop reads CASSAGRLTTEAFF. The CDR3 bases are TGTGCCAGCAGTGCGGGACGGTTGACCACTGAAGCTTTCTTT. This rearrangement joins TRBV6-5 to TRBJ1-1; possibly TRBD1 for D (5 bases). The germline gives CDR1 MNHEY, CDR2 SVGAGI. With 5 bases removed from V and 4 bases from J, the gap between germline ends came to 14 bases. The CDR3 contains 14 residues.

The chain joins TRBV27 to TRBJ1-1; the D gene is possibly TRBD1 (5 bases). The CDR3 runs 13 residues. Trimming took off 2 bases at V and 6 bases at J, with 10 bases between the two ends. Germline loops: CDR1 MNHEY, CDR2 SMNVEV (reference sequence). In DNA, the CDR3 is TGTGCCAGCAGTTTAGGAATAGGGGCTGAAGCTTTCTTT. Amino acids: CASSLGIGAEAFF.

This clone was counted a single time. This chain links TRBV7-8 with TRBJ2-3, with D possibly being TRBD1 (7 bases). CDR3 length: 21 residues. V lost 0 bases and J 2 bases, leaving 27 bases between the germline ends. Germline assignment: CDR1 SGHVS and CDR2 FQNEAQ. CDR3 nucleotide sequence: TGTGCCAGCAGCTTAGCGGGGGGCGGGCCCCCTATACAGGGGCACACAGATACGCAGTATTTT. Translated, it gives CASSLAGGGPPIQGHTDTQYF.